Given below is one T cell receptor beta chain in context. Its antigen remains unknown. CDR1 is MDHEN and CDR2 is SYDVKM in the germline V gene. The CDR3 runs to 18 residues. The V end was cut by 4 bases, the J end by 2 bases, with 24 bases between. The sample is drawn from a study of graft-versus-host responses after intestinal transplantation. Study details: For approximately three years after anti-thymocyte globulin induction, all recipients took tacrolimus and steroids. Points from the study as a whole: Detected in recipient marrow were GvH clones, some of which were first observed in ileum or blood. After transplant, early declines in HvG clones were associated with peak levels of circulating GvH clones.

Data came from immunoSEQ multiplex PCR; TCRdb stores just in-frame clones and leaves some out. The sample has tens of thousands of clones, 91% seen once. The TCR comes from a human patient who received an intestinal transplant, so some T cells may come from the graft donor. This chain uses TRBV28 with TRBJ2-7; perhaps D is TRBD1 or TRBD2 (5 bases each). Here the sequenced sample was PBMCs, taken about 4 months after intestinal transplantation. The CDR3 region has the DNA TGTGCCAGCAGTTCGCCAGAGTCCCCCCCGGGACCTCCCTACGAGCAGTACTTC. Translated: CASSSPESPPGPPYEQYF.